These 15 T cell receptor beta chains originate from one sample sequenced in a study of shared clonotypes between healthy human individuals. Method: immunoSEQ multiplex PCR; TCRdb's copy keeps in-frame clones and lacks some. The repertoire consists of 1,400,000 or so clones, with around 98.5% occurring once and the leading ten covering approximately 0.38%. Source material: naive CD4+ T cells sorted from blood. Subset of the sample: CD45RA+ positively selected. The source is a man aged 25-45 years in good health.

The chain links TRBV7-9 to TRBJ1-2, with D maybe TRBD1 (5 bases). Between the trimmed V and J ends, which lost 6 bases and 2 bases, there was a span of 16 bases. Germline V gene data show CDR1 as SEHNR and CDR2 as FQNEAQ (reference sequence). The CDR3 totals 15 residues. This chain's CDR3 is CASSWDAPGNYGYTF. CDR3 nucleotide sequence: TGTGCCAGCAGTTGGGACGCCCCGGGGAACTATGGCTACACCTTC.

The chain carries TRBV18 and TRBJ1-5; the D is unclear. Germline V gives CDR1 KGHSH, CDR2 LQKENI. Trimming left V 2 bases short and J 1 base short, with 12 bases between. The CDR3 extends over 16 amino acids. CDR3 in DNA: TGTGCCAGCTCACCAAGGGTAACGGGAAGCAATCAGCCCCAGCATTTT. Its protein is CASSPRVTGSNQPQHF.

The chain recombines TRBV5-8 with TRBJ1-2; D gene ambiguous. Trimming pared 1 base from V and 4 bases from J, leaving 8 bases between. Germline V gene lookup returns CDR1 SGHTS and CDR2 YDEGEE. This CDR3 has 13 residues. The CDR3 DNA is TGTGCCAGCAGCTTGCCGGCCGGCTATGGCTACACCTTC. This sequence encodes CASSLPAGYGYTF.

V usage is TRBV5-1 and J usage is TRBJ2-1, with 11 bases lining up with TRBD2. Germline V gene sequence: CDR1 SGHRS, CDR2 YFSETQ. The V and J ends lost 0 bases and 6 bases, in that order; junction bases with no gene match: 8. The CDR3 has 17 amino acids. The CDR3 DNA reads TGCGCCAGCAGCTTGGTGGTACTAGCGGGAGCCGGCAATGAGCAGTTCTTC. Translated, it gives CASSLVVLAGAGNEQFF.

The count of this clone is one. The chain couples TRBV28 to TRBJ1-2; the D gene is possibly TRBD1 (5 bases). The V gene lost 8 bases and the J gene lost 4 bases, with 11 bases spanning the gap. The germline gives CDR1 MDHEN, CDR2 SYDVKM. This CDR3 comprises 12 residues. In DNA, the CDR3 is TGTGCCAGCCAGCAGGGACCCTATGGCTACACCTTC. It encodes CASQQGPYGYTF.

The CDR3 sequence is CASSESGVEQPQHF. CDR3 coding DNA: TGCGCCAGCAGTGAGTCAGGGGTGGAACAGCCCCAGCATTTT. This sequence joins TRBV10-2 and TRBJ1-5, with TRBD1 as a possible D gene (5 bases). This CDR3 has 14 amino acids. The V gene's germline CDR1 is WSHSY and CDR2 SAAADI. Trimming removed 0 bases from V and 7 bases from J, with 10 bases in between.

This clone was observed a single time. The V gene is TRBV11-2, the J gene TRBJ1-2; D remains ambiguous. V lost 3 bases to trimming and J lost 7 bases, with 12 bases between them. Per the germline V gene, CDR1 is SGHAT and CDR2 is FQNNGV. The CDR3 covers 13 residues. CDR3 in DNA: TGTGCCAGCAGCTTGCCATCGGTTTCTGGCTACACCTTC. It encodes CASSLPSVSGYTF.

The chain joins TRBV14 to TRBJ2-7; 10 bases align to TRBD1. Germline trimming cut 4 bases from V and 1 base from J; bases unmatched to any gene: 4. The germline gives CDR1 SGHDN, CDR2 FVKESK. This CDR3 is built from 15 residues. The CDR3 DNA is TGTGCCAGCAGCCCTCTGGGACAGGGGTCCTACGAGCAGTACTTC. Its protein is CASSPLGQGSYEQYF.

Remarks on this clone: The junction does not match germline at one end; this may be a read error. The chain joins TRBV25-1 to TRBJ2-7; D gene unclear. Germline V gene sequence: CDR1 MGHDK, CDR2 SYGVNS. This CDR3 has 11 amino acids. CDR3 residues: CASSEWETLRF. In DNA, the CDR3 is TGTGCCAGCAGCGAATGGGAAACTCTTCGCTTC.

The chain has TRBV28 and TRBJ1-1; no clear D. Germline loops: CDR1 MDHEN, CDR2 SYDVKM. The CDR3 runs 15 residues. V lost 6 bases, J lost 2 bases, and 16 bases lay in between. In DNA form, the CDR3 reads TGTGCCAGCAGATTTCCGGGCTCCCAAAACACTGAAGCTTTCTTT. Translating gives CASRFPGSQNTEAFF.

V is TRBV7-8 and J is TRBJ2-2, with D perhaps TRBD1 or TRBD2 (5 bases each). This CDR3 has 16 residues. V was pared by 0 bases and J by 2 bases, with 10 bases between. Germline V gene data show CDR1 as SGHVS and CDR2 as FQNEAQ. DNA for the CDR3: TGTGCCAGCAGCTTAGCTACGGGACGAAACACCGGGGAGCTGTTTTTT. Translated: CASSLATGRNTGELFF.

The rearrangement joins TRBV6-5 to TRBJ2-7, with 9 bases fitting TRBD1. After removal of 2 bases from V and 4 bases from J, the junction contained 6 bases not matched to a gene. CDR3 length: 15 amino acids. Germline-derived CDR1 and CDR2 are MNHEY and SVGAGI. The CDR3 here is CASSYAGTGSYEQYF. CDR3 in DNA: TGTGCCAGCAGTTACGCCGGGACAGGGAGTTACGAGCAGTACTTC.

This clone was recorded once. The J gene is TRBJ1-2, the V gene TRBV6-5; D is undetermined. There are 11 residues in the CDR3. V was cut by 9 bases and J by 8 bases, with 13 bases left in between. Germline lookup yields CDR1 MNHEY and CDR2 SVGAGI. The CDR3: CASTDGGGYTF. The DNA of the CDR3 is TGTGCCAGTACGGACGGTGGGGGCTACACCTTC.

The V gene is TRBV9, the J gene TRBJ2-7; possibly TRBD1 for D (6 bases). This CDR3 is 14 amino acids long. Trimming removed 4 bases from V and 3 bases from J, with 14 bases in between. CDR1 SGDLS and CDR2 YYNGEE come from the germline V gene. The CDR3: CASSFSGQFYEQYF. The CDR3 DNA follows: TGTGCCAGCAGCTTTTCGGGACAATTCTACGAGCAGTACTTC.

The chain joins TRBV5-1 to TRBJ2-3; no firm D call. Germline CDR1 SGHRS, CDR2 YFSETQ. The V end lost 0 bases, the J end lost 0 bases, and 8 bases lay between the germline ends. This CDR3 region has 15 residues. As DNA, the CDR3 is TGCGCCAGCAGCTTGGGCGATATAAGCACAGATACGCAGTATTTT. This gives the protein CASSLGDISTDTQYF.